This TCR beta chain was observed in a study of blood T cell repertoires in COVID-19. As for the study in general: Italy, Spain and the United States were the sources of the convalescent and acute COVID-19 samples. Sample material is recorded as cDNA or gDNA derived from T cells, B-cell-depleted T cells, or PBMCs.

In the source study's methods: Nucleated cell counts were estimated from reference gene primer amplification. Clones were read by immunoSEQ multiplex PCR, and TCRdb kept only the in-frame ones, dropping some. The V and J calls and the clone size are those of that table, but D and trimming were determined from the DNA. The data hold about 400,000 clones, with 85% to 90% observed a single time. This TCR derives from a woman aged 25-40 years with acute or convalescent COVID-19. Material for sequencing was peripheral blood.

CDR3 sequence (DNA): TGCGCCAGCAGTCAAAGGCAGGGGGAGTCGGTCGATGAGCAGTTCTTC. Protein: CASSQRQGESVDEQFF. The chain uses TRBV23-1 and TRBJ2-1; 7 bases are a match to TRBD1. TRBV23-1 is treated as an ORF (open reading frame) with a function not yet certain. The CDR3 is made up of 16 amino acids. With 2 bases clipped from V and 8 bases from J, the junction kept 12 bases outside the gene matches.